What follows describes a single T cell receptor beta chain. As yet, its antigen is unknown. CD45RA+ naive and CD45RA-negative memory subsets were separated from CD4+ cells. Germline loops: CDR1 MNHEY, CDR2 SMNVEV (reference sequence). The ends were cut back, 5 bases at V and 2 bases at J, with 15 bases in the middle. The CDR3 has 16 residues. This sample is drawn from a study of shared clonotypes between healthy human individuals. Across the study: Per-donor plates numbered three CD4 naive, three CD4 memory, two CD8 naive and one CD8 memory. Points from the study as a whole: Sequencing depth was expected to influence donor clonotype sharing. What naive subsets generally showed was a larger estimated richness than memory subsets showed.

Assay: immunoSEQ multiplex PCR; the TCRdb copy retains only in-frame clones and omits some. The sample shows more than 2,000,000 clones, just over 90% of them seen only once. This chain joins TRBV27 and TRBJ2-2; D not resolved. Source material: naive CD4+ T cells sorted from blood. Indicated subset: CD45RA+ positively selected. The clonotype comes from a young man in good health. DNA for the CDR3: TGTGCCAGCAGTACCCTCAGGACGTCTAACACCGGGGAGCTGTTTTTT. It specifies CASSTLRTSNTGELFF.